The present entry profiles one TCR beta chain with its context. The table lists this clonotype with many counts. It lacks a known antigen. It has no much larger one-base neighbor in the sample; base qualities were not kept. Amplification of TCR beta CDR3 regions was carried out from RNA transcripts. For the first round of RT-PCR on the TCR CDR3, the HTBI primer set was used together with the Qiagen OneStep RT-PCR kit. Libraries were constructed in a second round of multiplex PCR, after which size selection and purification were performed. Sequencing of the libraries was done on an Illumina HiSeq2000 using paired-end 100 bp reads. Concerning the study's data processing: SOAPnuke was used to process the raw data, with reads discarded if the reads contained adapters or uncalled bases, had a mean Phred below 15, or lacked an exact constant-primer or identifier match. High-quality paired reads were merged with COPE v1.2.5, and unique nucleotide sequences were defined as clonotypes. MiTCR v1.1 was used to align clonotypes to the IMGT TRBV, TRBD and TRBJ reference segments. The analysis included only V-J combinations with a frequency above 0.0001, which together covered roughly 99% of the repertoires. The TCS score was defined as F50 (clonal expansion) divided by E x V (chaos), with BLOSUM62-based TCRdist calculated between CDR3 peptides within each V-J. Welch's t-statistics and random forest reduced around 550 V-J features to about 13, which were used in a naive Bayes classifier (R e1071). The public reads were reanalyzed by TCRdb: fastp trimming at Q25, MiXCR alignment, in-frame beta chains only. Entries are consolidated by CDR3 protein sequence, retaining the most common genes and DNA. The authors' filters were not applied to this entry. The sample has 500,000 to 800,000 distinct CDR3 sequences on record, about 15% of them singletons. The ten biggest clones cover around an eighth of the sample.

V is pared back by 4 bases and J by 1 base, with 11 bases lying between the germline termini. The CDR3 measures 15 amino acids from cysteine to phenylalanine. The retained sequence is limited to the CDR3, 45 bases, with the frame set at the first base. The germline V gene sets CDR1 to LGHNA and CDR2 to YSLEER. The data belong to a study of T cells in Graves' hyperthyroidism and ophthalmopathy (dated 2019 in TCRdb). Context from the whole study: Peripheral blood samples were taken at initial diagnosis, before any treatment was given. TCR V-J signatures able to tell the groups apart were searched for in a discovery cohort of 95 or so patients, of whom 40 to 45 had Graves' ophthalmopathy and more than 55 had stable Graves' hyperthyroidism. Prospective prediction of ophthalmopathy was tested in an independent validation cohort of about 19 hyperthyroidism patients and roughly 16 patients who later progressed to ophthalmopathy. The roughly 100 discovery patients were divided at random into training and test sets in a 7:3 ratio. The study also compared thyroid tissue and blood T-cell repertoires from five or six Graves' hyperthyroidism patients. Once sampling was done, hyperthyroidism patients were given methimazole at a starting dose of 30 mg daily, whereas ophthalmopathy patients were given high-dose intravenous methylprednisolone. The paper reports TCR Vbeta CDR3 sequencing of some 140 peripheral blood samples: around 45 ophthalmopathy, fewer than 80 hyperthyroidism and some 17 progressor patients.

Moderately to severely active disease, a Clinical Activity Score of at least 3, a NOSPECS grade of at least 4, and a duration under 3 months were present in ophthalmopathy patients. Any patient with an uncontrolled infection, another autoimmune disease, pregnancy or lactation was excluded. Diagnoses were established on the basis of clinical symptoms, serum thyroxine and TRAb, thyroid ultrasound, and orbital computed tomography. PBMCs were separated from 7.5 to 10 ml of fresh peripheral blood using Ficoll-Paque density gradient centrifugation. Total RNA was extracted with Trizol reagent, and quality was checked on an Agilent 2100 Bioanalyzer. The research as a whole found: Most expanded thyroid clonotypes (frequency above 0.001) were also detected in blood, suggesting blood repertoires may reflect thyroid immune responses. In validation, the model predicted progression to ophthalmopathy a median of about 6.5 months before onset, with 70% to 71% sensitivity and about 75% specificity. No statistical method was used to set the sample size in advance, and investigators knew the group allocation. A model built on a 13 V-J signature distinguished ophthalmopathy from stable hyperthyroidism, reaching 85% to 90% sensitivity and around 81% specificity in cross-validation and 80%/75% in testing.

This clonotype was obtained from a woman aged 50 to 60 with Graves' ophthalmopathy. The V and J genes are TRBV4-3 and TRBJ2-1, with no D gene named confidently. What was sequenced was blood. The CDR3 in this case is CASSPTRSSYNEQFF. In nucleotides, the sequence is TGCGCCAGCAGCCCGACTCGATCTTCCTACAATGAGCAGTTCTTC.